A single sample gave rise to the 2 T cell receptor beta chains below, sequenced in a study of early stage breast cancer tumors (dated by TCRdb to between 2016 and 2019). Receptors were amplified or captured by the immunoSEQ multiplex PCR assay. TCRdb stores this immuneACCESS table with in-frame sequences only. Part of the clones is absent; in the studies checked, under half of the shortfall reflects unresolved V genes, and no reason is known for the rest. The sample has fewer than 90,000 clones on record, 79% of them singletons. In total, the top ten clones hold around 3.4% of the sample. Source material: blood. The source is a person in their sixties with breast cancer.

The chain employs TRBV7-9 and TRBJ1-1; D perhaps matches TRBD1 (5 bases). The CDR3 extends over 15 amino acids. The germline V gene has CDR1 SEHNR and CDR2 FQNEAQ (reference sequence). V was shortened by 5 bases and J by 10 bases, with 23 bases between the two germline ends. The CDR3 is CASSPTQAGTGGAFF. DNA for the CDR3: TGTGCCAGCAGCCCCACCCAGGCTGGAACAGGAGGAGCTTTCTTT.

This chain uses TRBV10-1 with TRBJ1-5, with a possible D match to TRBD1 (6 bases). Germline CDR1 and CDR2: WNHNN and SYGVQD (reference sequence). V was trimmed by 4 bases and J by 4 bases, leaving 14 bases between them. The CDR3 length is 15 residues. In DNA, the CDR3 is TGCGCCAGCAGTGGGACACAGGGTGAGAATCAGCCCCAGCATTTT. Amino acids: CASSGTQGENQPQHF.